Listed below are T cell receptor beta chains from one sample, sequenced in a study of memory CD4+ T cells and cytomegalovirus serostatus. Clones were read by immunoSEQ multiplex PCR, and TCRdb kept only the in-frame ones, dropping some. The sample yields about 56,000 clones, over 65% seen once. Sequencing was carried out using memory CD4+ T cells from blood. These TCRs come from an adult in good health and CMV-seropositive. Each CDR3 is given with its conserved first and last residue. The D gene is left open where the match is weak. Part of the rows lack a size; the others show once, few, many or a class for expanded clones.

V	size	J	D	CDR3	DNA
TRBV28	.	TRBJ2-1	TRBD2	CASRRRTSGRPHEQFF	TGTGCCAGCAGGCGCAGGACTAGCGGGAGGCCGCATGAGCAGTTCTTC
TRBV7-2	.	TRBJ1-5	.	CASSLVSGMGNQPQHF	TGTGCCAGCAGCTTAGTTTCGGGGATGGGCAATCAGCCCCAGCATTTT
TRBV7-2	.	TRBJ1-1	.	CASSLLGSPNTEAFF	TGTGCCAGCAGCTTACTGGGGAGTCCGAACACTGAAGCTTTCTTT
TRBV2	.	TRBJ2-7	.	CASSRNREGEQYF	TGTGCCAGCAGTCGGAATCGAGAGGGGGAGCAGTACTTC
TRBV9	.	TRBJ2-2	TRBD1	CASSVVAIGTGINTGELFF	TGTGCCAGCAGCGTAGTTGCCATCGGGACAGGGATTAACACCGGGGAGCTGTTTTTT
TRBV6-5	once	TRBJ2-7	TRBD1	CASSPQGYEQYF	TGTGCCAGCAGCCCACAGGGGTACGAGCAGTACTTC
TRBV6-4	.	TRBJ2-6	.	CASSIFNSRQSRANVLTF	TGTGCCAGCAGTATTTTCAACTCACGACAAAGTCGGGCCAACGTCCTGACTTTC
TRBV30	.	TRBJ2-5	.	CARSVHGTETQYF	TGTGCCCGATCGGTCCATGGAACAGAGACCCAGTACTTC
TRBV6-1	.	TRBJ2-3	.	CASVKGREGDTQYF	TGTGCCAGCGTTAAGGGCCGGGAAGGGGATACGCAGTATTTT
TRBV4-3	.	TRBJ2-1	TRBD2	CASSFTSGSRNEQFF	TGCGCCAGCAGCTTTACTAGCGGGAGCCGCAATGAGCAGTTCTTC
TRBV21-1	.	TRBJ2-5	.	CASLARDF	TGTGCCAGCCTAGCACGGGACTTC
TRBV6-1	few	TRBJ2-1	.	CASGAWDEQFF	TGTGCCAGCGGTGCTTGGGATGAGCAGTTCTTC
TRBV19	.	TRBJ1-5	.	CASSSFRGKNQPQHF	TGTGCCAGTAGTTCGTTTAGGGGCAAAAATCAGCCCCAGCATTTT
TRBV4-3	.	TRBJ2-6	TRBD1	CASSQDMGQLVSGANVLTF	TGCGCCAGCAGCCAAGATATGGGACAGCTAGTCTCTGGGGCCAACGTCCTGACTTTC
TRBV15	once	TRBJ2-1	.	CATSRMLEPYNEQFF	TGTGCCACCAGCAGAATGTTAGAACCATACAATGAGCAGTTCTTC
TRBV11-2	.	TRBJ2-5	.	CASSFGETQYF	TGTGCCAGCAGCTTTGGGGAGACCCAGTACTTC
TRBV2	few	TRBJ2-3	.	CASGGGTRATDTQYF	TGTGCCAGCGGGGGGGGCACTAGAGCCACAGATACGCAGTATTTT
TRBV19	.	TRBJ2-1	.	CASSIIGVQFF	TGTGCCAGTAGTATAATCGGCGTACAGTTCTTC
TRBV28	.	TRBJ1-1	.	CASTEGGNTEAFF	TGTGCCAGCACCGAAGGAGGAAACACTGAAGCTTTCTTT
TRBV6-1	.	TRBJ2-2	.	CASSSLGTGELFF	TGTGCCAGCAGCTCACTCGGCACCGGGGAGCTGTTTTTT
TRBV19	.	TRBJ2-1	.	CASSLQREYNEQFF	TGTGCCAGTAGTCTCCAGCGAGAATACAATGAGCAGTTCTTC
TRBV28	.	TRBJ2-6	.	CASSVQGSGANVLTF	TGTGCCAGCAGTGTACAGGGTTCTGGGGCCAACGTCCTGACTTTC
TRBV4-3	once	TRBJ2-3	.	CASSQQHERDTQYF	TGCGCCAGCAGCCAGCAGCATGAGAGGGATACGCAGTATTTT
TRBV7-2	few	TRBJ2-5	.	CASSYGGRETQYF	TGTGCCAGCAGCTACGGGGGGCGAGAGACCCAGTACTTC
TRBV11-2	.	TRBJ2-3	.	CASSPARDTQYF	TGTGCCAGCAGCCCGGCGAGAGATACGCAGTATTTT
TRBV19	.	TRBJ1-5	.	CASSIEGRVYGGNQPQHF	TGTGCCAGTAGTATCGAGGGGAGGGTATACGGTGGCAATCAGCCCCAGCATTTT
TRBV27	medium-sized	TRBJ1-2	.	CASSLSGFRGGYTF	TGTGCCAGCAGTTTATCGGGGTTTAGGGGTGGCTACACCTTC
TRBV7-8	.	TRBJ2-2	TRBD2	CASSIMTSGHTGELFF	TGTGCCAGCAGCATAATGACTAGCGGCCACACCGGGGAGCTGTTTTTT
TRBV6-5	.	TRBJ1-5	.	CASSVYRNSNQPQHF	TGTGCCAGCAGTGTTTATCGGAATAGCAATCAGCCCCAGCATTTT
TRBV7-9	.	TRBJ2-7	.	CASSLGAEGGYEQYF	TGTGCCAGCAGCTTAGGGGCAGAGGGGGGCTACGAGCAGTACTTC
TRBV7-9	.	TRBJ2-2	.	CASSSWGSTGELFF	TGTGCCAGCAGCTCTTGGGGGAGCACCGGGGAGCTGTTTTTT
TRBV7-6	.	TRBJ2-6	.	CASSLNPGANVLTF	TGTGCCAGCAGCTTAAATCCTGGGGCCAACGTCCTGACTTTC
TRBV5-1	.	TRBJ2-3	TRBD1	CASSVTGDRSDTQYF	TGCGCCAGCAGCGTCACAGGGGATCGGTCGGATACGCAGTATTTT
TRBV5-1	.	TRBJ1-1	.	CASSEGTATEAFF	TGCGCCAGCAGCGAAGGGACGGCCACTGAAGCTTTCTTT
TRBV7-9	once	TRBJ2-3	TRBD2	CASSLTGLEDYTQYF	TGTGCCAGCAGCCTAACCGGACTAGAGGATTATACGCAGTATTTT
TRBV5-6	.	TRBJ2-3	.	CASSFSGADTQYF	TGTGCCAGCAGCTTCTCCGGGGCGGATACGCAGTATTTT
TRBV7-9	once	TRBJ1-1	TRBD1	CASSSPGQLNTEAFF	TGTGCCAGCAGCTCACCGGGACAGTTGAACACTGAAGCTTTCTTT
TRBV7-6	few	TRBJ1-1	.	CASSLAGGMNTEAFF	TGTGCCAGCAGCTTAGCGGGGGGCATGAACACTGAAGCTTTCTTT
TRBV6-6	.	TRBJ1-5	.	CASTPDGLGQPQHF	TGTGCCAGCACCCCGGACGGCCTGGGTCAGCCCCAGCATTTT
TRBV2	.	TRBJ2-7	TRBD2	CASSVTSGRGEQYF	TGTGCCAGCAGTGTGACTAGCGGGAGAGGCGAGCAGTACTTC
TRBV11-3	.	TRBJ2-5	.	CASSTTGLETQYF	TGTGCCAGCAGCACCACAGGGTTGGAGACCCAGTACTTC
TRBV27	few	TRBJ2-4	TRBD1	CASQEGGLRNIQYF	TGTGCCAGCCAGGAAGGGGGCTTGAGGAACATTCAGTACTTC
TRBV5-1	.	TRBJ2-1	TRBD2	CASSLGAGGPPYNEQFF	TGCGCCAGCAGCTTGGGCGCGGGAGGGCCGCCCTACAATGAGCAGTTCTTC
TRBV6-6	few	TRBJ1-3	.	CASSYSENTIYF	TGTGCCAGCAGTTACTCAGAAAACACCATATATTTT